The sequence of this T cell receptor (beta chain) was determined in a study of shared clonotypes between healthy human individuals. General study results and limits: The four-donor shared clonotypes exceeded non-shared clonotypes in generation probability, with non-shared ones scoring lower.

This clone was counted only a few times. What it binds is unknown. TCRdb's table, derived via immunoSEQ multiplex PCR, lists solely in-frame clones and lacks some. This sample has over 700,000 clones, with approximately 72% found just once. All the donors were Caucasian adults who lived in Nashville, Tennessee. Naive CD45RA+ and memory CD45RA-negative subsets were split from CD4+ cells. V shed 5 bases and J shed 6 bases, with 11 bases lying between them. CDR1 is SEHNR and CDR2 is FQNEAQ in the germline V gene (reference sequence). The CDR3 runs 13 residues. Sample: memory CD4+ T cells sorted from blood. Stated subset: CD45RA-negative fraction. This TCR derives from a woman in her 30s in good health. This chain uses TRBV7-9 with TRBJ2-1; possibly TRBD1 for D (5 bases). This chain's CDR3 is CASSPSRVNEQFF. The CDR3 DNA reads as TGTGCCAGCAGCCCGAGCAGGGTCAATGAGCAGTTCTTC.